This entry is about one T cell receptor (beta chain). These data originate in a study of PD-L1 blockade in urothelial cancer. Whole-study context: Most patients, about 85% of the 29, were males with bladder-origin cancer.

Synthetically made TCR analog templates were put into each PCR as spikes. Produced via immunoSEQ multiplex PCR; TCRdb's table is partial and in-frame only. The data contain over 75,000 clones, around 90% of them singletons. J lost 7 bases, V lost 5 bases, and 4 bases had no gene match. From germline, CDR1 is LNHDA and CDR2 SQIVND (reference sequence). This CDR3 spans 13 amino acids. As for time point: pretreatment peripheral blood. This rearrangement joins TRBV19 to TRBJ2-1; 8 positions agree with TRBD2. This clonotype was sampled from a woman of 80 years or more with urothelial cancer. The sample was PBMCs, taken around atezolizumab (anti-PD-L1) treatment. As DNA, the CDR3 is TGTGCCAGTAGTCCAGCGGGAGCTAATGAGCAGTTCTTC. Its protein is CASSPAGANEQFF.